These T cell receptor beta chains were read from a single sample in a study of T cells after yellow fever vaccination. TCRdb itself ran the 5' RACE reads through MiXCR, one entry per CDR3 protein. The repertoire includes roughly 240,000 distinct CDR3 sequences, approximately 6.7% of them detected once, and approximately 0.99% sits in the top ten. Material: CD4+ T cells sorted from PBMCs, obtained on the day of the yellow fever booster vaccination. These TCRs come from a man aged 25-45 years who received the YFV17D yellow fever vaccine. Both conserved end residues are part of each CDR3. Each record gives: clone size, CDR3 length, D gene, V gene, J gene, CDR3 protein, CDR3 DNA. The D gene is left open where the match is weak. Expanded clones are given a class, and other clones once, few, many or no size at all.

many,14,-,TRBV12-3/TRBV12-4,TRBJ2-5,CASSPGSSQETQYF,TGTGCCAGCAGCCCGGGGTCCTCCCAAGAGACCCAGTACTTC
many,16,TRBD1,TRBV5-1,TRBJ1-2,CASSENPGQSNYGYTF,TGCGCCAGCAGCGAAAACCCGGGACAGAGTAACTATGGCTACACCTTC
many,14,-,TRBV5-1,TRBJ1-1,CASSQQGMNTEAFF,TGCGCCAGCAGCCAACAGGGTATGAACACTGAAGCTTTCTTT
many,18,TRBD2,TRBV7-8,TRBJ2-2,CASSPGLVSGRATGELFF,TGTGCCAGCAGCCCCGGTTTGGTATCCGGGAGGGCCACCGGGGAGCTGTTTTTT
few,13,-,TRBV5-1,TRBJ2-7,CASREGTTYEQYF,TGCGCCAGCAGAGAGGGTACGACCTACGAGCAGTACTTC
many,16,TRBD2,TRBV7-6,TRBJ2-7,CASSQGLAGFRYEQYF,TGTGCCAGCAGCCAAGGCCTAGCGGGATTTAGGTACGAGCAGTACTTC
-,13,-,TRBV5-1,TRBJ2-2,CASSLYSPGELFF,TGCGCCAGCAGCTTGTATTCACCCGGGGAGCTGTTTTTT
-,14,TRBD2,TRBV3-1,TRBJ2-7,CASSQEGLAGRTYF,TGTGCCAGCAGCCAAGAGGGACTAGCGGGACGTACGTACTTC
few,15,-,TRBV7-2,TRBJ2-5,CASSFRPDSQETQYF,TGTGCCAGCAGCTTCAGGCCCGACAGCCAAGAGACCCAGTACTTC
many,14,-,TRBV2,TRBJ2-2,CASNTGVRSGELFF,TGTGCCAGCAATACGGGAGTTAGGAGCGGGGAGCTGTTTTTT
few,13,-,TRBV4-2,TRBJ2-1,CASSQDGANEQFF,TGTGCCAGCAGCCAAGATGGGGCCAATGAGCAGTTCTTC
-,14,-,TRBV12-3/TRBV12-4,TRBJ1-4,CASRRRYGNEKLFF,TGTGCCAGCAGAAGGCGATACGGTAATGAAAAACTGTTTTTT
-,15,-,TRBV6-5,TRBJ1-3,CASSYTGPSGNTIYF,TGTGCCAGCAGTTACACAGGTCCCTCTGGAAACACCATATATTTT
-,17,TRBD2,TRBV3-1,TRBJ2-3,CAFSTGSGGRRTDTQYF,TGTGCCTTCAGCACCGGCTCGGGCGGGAGAAGGACAGATACGCAGTATTTT
-,16,-,TRBV7-9,TRBJ2-1,CASSAPRGGSYNEQFF,TGTGCCAGCAGCGCCCCCCGGGGCGGCTCCTACAATGAGCAGTTCTTC
-,13,-,TRBV7-9,TRBJ2-3,CASSLVGRDTQYF,TGTGCCAGCAGCTTAGTCGGCAGAGATACGCAGTATTTT
many,14,TRBD1,TRBV18,TRBJ2-7,CASSSDRASYEQYF,TGTGCCAGCTCGTCCGACAGGGCAAGTTACGAGCAGTACTTC
many,14,TRBD2,TRBV6-5,TRBJ2-7,CASSYSGLDYEQYF,TGTGCCAGCAGTTACTCAGGACTAGACTACGAGCAGTACTTC
few,15,-,TRBV27,TRBJ1-6,CADRRKRTANSPLHF,TGTGCCGACCGACGGAAACGCACGGCTAATTCACCCCTCCACTTT
many,14,-,TRBV5-1,TRBJ1-1,CASSLVGDGTEAFF,TGCGCCAGCAGCTTGGTAGGAGACGGAACTGAAGCTTTCTTT
few,17,-,TRBV6-2/TRBV6-3,TRBJ1-1,CASSPVWRAYGGTEAFF,TGTGCCAGCAGTCCCGTTTGGAGGGCCTACGGAGGCACTGAAGCTTTCTTT
-,14,-,TRBV2,TRBJ1-1,CASSGRTSNTEAFF,TGTGCCAGCAGTGGTCGGACCTCGAACACTGAAGCTTTCTTT
few,15,-,TRBV6-5,TRBJ2-3,CASSYPGGGTDTQYF,TGTGCCAGCAGTTACCCAGGGGGGGGCACAGATACGCAGTATTTT
many,12,-,TRBV7-9,TRBJ2-7,CASSTYTYEQYF,TGTGCCAGCAGCACCTACACCTACGAGCAGTACTTC
many,16,TRBD1,TRBV10-3,TRBJ2-1,CAISSTGVRVRNEQFF,TGTGCCATCAGTTCCACAGGGGTCAGGGTTAGAAATGAGCAGTTCTTC
many,13,TRBD1,TRBV7-2,TRBJ2-1,CASSLTGYNEQFF,TGTGCCAGCAGCTTGACAGGGTACAATGAGCAGTTCTTC
few,14,TRBD1,TRBV10-3,TRBJ2-3,CATKGQGGTDTQYF,TGTGCCACTAAGGGACAGGGAGGCACAGATACGCAGTATTTT